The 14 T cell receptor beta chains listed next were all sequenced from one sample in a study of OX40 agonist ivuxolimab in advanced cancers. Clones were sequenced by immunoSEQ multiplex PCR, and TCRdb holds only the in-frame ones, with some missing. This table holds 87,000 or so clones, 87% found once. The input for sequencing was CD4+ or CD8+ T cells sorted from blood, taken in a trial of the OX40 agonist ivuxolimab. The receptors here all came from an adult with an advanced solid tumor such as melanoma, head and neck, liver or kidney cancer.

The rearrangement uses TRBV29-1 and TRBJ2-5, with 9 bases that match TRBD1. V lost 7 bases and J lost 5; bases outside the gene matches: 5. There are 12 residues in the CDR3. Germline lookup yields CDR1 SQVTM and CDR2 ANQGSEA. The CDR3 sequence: CSEGTGTETQYF. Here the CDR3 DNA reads TGCAGCGAGGGGACAGGGACGGAGACCCAGTACTTC.

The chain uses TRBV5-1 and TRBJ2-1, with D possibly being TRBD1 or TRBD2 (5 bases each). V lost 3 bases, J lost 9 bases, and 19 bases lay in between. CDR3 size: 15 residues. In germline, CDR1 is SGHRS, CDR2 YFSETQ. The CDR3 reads CASSSGLARGAEQFF. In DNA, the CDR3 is TGCGCCAGCAGCTCCGGACTGGCCAGAGGGGCTGAGCAGTTCTTC.

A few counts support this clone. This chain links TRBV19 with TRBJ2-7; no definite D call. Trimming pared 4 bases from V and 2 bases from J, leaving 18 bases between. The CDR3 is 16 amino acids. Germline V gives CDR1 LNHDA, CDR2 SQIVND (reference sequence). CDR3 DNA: TGTGCCAGTAGTACCCGGGCCGCCGATCTGGCCTACGAGCAGTACTTC. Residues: CASSTRAADLAYEQYF.

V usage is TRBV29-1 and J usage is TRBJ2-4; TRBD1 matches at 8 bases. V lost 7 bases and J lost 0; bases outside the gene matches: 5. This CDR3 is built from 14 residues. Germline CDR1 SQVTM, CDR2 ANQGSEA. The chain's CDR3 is CSGLDRGAKNIQYF. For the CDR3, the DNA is TGCAGCGGCCTAGACAGGGGAGCCAAAAACATTCAGTACTTC.

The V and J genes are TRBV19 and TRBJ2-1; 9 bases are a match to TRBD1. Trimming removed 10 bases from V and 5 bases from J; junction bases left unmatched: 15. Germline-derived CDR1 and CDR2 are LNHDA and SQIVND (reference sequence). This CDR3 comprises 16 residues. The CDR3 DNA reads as TGTGCCACCTTGGGACAGGGAATTCTCCCACACAATGAGCAGTTCTTC. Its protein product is CATLGQGILPHNEQFF. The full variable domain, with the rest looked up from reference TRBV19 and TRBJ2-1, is DGGITQSPKYLFRKEGQNVTLSCEQNLNHDAMYWYRQDPGQGLRLIYYSQIVNDFQKGDIAEGYSVSREKKESFPLTVTSAQKNPTAFYLCATLGQGILPHNEQFFGPGTRLTVL.

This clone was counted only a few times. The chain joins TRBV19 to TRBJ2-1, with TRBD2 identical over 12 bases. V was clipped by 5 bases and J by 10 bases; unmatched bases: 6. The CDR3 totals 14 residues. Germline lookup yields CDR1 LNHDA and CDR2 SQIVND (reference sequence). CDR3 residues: CASSRLAGDGEQFF. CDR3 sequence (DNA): TGTGCCAGTAGTCGACTAGCGGGGGATGGGGAGCAGTTCTTC.

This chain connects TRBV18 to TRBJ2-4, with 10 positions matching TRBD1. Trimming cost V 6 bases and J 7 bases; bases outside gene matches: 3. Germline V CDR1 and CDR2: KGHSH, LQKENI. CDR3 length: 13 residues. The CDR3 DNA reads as TGTGCCAGCTCTCCGGGACAGGGGAACATTCAGTACTTC. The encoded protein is CASSPGQGNIQYF. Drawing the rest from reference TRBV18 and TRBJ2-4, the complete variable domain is NAGVMQNPRHLVRRRGQEARLRCSPMKGHSHVYWYRQLPEEGLKFMVYLQKENIIDESGMPKERFSAEFPKEGPSILRIQQVVRGDSAAYFCASSPGQGNIQYFGAGTRLSVL.

The DNA of the CDR3 is TGTGCCAGCAGTCTTCGACAGGGTGAGCAGCCCCAGCATTTT. This codes for CASSLRQGEQPQHF. This sequence joins TRBV27 and TRBJ1-5, with 7 nucleotides matching TRBD1. CDR3 size: 14 residues. V dropped 5 bases and J dropped 7; count of bases not matched to a gene: 8. CDR1 is MNHEY, CDR2 SMNVEV, per germline (reference sequence).

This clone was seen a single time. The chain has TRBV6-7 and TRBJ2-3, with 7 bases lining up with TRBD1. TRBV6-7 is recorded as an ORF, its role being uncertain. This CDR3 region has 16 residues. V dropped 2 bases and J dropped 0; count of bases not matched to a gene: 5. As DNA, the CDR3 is TGTGCCAGCAGTTACGGGGACAGCGTAAGCACAGATACGCAGTATTTT. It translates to CASSYGDSVSTDTQYF.

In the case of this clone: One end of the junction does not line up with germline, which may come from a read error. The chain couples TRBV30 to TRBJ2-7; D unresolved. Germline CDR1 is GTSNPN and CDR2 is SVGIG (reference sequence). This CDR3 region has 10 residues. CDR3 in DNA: TGTGCCCGGAGTCGAAACGAGCAGTACTTC. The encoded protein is CARSRNEQYF.

Here the CDR3 DNA reads TGTGCCAGTACCCGGGACAGGAGCACCTACGAGCAGTACTTC. Translating gives CASTRDRSTYEQYF. The rearrangement uses TRBV19 and TRBJ2-7; TRBD1 matches 8 bases. In germline, CDR1 is LNHDA, CDR2 SQIVND (reference sequence). Trimming at V came to 7 bases and at J to 2 bases, leaving 7 bases not matched to a gene. This CDR3 spans 14 amino acids.

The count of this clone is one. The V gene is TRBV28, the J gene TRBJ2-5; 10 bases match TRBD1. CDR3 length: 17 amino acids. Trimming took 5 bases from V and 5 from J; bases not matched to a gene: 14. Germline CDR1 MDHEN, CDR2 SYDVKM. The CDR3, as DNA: TGTGCCAGCAGTGGTACGGGGACAGGGGCTCTAGGGGAGACCCAGTACTTC. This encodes CASSGTGTGALGETQYF.

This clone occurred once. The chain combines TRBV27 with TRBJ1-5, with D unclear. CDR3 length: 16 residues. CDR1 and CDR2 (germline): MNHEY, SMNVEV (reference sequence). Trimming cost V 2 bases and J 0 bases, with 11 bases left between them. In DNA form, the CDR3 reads TGTGCCAGCAGTTTAAAAGGTCGGGGTAGCAATCAGCCCCAGCATTTT. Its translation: CASSLKGRGSNQPQHF.

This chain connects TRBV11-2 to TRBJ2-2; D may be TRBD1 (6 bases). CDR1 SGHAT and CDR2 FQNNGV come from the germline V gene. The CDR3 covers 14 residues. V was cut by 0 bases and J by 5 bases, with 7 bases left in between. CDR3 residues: CASSLDTGTGELFF. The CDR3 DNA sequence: TGTGCCAGCAGCTTAGACACAGGGACCGGGGAGCTGTTTTTT.